What follows are 8 T cell receptor beta chains derived from one specimen sequenced in a study of blood T cell repertoires in COVID-19. Data came from immunoSEQ multiplex PCR; TCRdb stores just in-frame clones and leaves some out. This sample has tens of thousands of clones, with over 80% found just once. Sequencing was performed on peripheral blood. All receptors come from a woman in her forties or fifties with acute or convalescent COVID-19.

This clone was seen a handful of times. The chain employs TRBV7-2 and TRBJ1-1; D remains ambiguous. The V end lost 5 bases, the J end lost 1 base, and 5 bases lay between the germline ends. The CDR3 has 12 residues. Germline V gene sequence: CDR1 SGHTA, CDR2 FQGNSA. The CDR3 coding sequence is TGTGCCAGCAGCCCCCAGAACACTGAAGCTTTCTTT. It codes for CASSPQNTEAFF.

V is TRBV5-1 and J is TRBJ2-1; TRBD2 matches at 12 bases. The junction had 8 bases not matched to a gene; V was cut back by 0 bases and J by 4 bases. The CDR3 has 18 amino acids. Germline V gene data show CDR1 as SGHRS and CDR2 as YFSETQ. This chain's CDR3 is CASSLAASGGARYNEQFF. DNA for the CDR3: TGCGCCAGCAGCTTGGCGGCTAGCGGGGGGGCTCGGTACAATGAGCAGTTCTTC. Full variable domain (rest looked up from reference TRBV5-1 and TRBJ2-1): KAGVTQTPRYLIKTRGQQVTLSCSPISGHRSVSWYQQTPGQGLQFLFEYFSETQRNKGNFPGRFSGRQFSNSRSEMNVSTLELGDSALYLCASSLAASGGARYNEQFFGPGTRLTVL.

The chain couples TRBV9 to TRBJ2-1, with 9 positions matching TRBD2. Trimming removed 2 bases from V and 3 bases from J; junction bases left unmatched: 6. Germline-derived CDR1 and CDR2 are SGDLS and YYNGEE. The CDR3 length is 16 residues. The CDR3 coding sequence is TGTGCCAGCAGCGTGACTAGCGGAACTGGCTACAATGAGCAGTTCTTC. Translating gives CASSVTSGTGYNEQFF.

This chain uses TRBV6-5 with TRBJ2-1, with TRBD2 matching over 9 bases. V dropped 7 bases and J dropped 7; count of bases not matched to a gene: 11. The length of the CDR3 is 15 residues. Germline-derived CDR1 and CDR2 are MNHEY and SVGAGI. CDR3 region: CASILGAGGPNEQFF. Written as DNA, the CDR3 is TGTGCCAGCATTCTCGGGGCGGGGGGGCCTAATGAGCAGTTCTTC.

This chain joins TRBV11-2 and TRBJ1-4, with 8 bases aligning to TRBD1. Germline V gene lookup returns CDR1 SGHAT and CDR2 FQNNGV. CDR3 size: 14 residues. V lost 6 bases, J lost 4 bases, and 4 bases stayed unmatched. The CDR3 protein is CASSDRGNNEKLFF. DNA for the CDR3: TGTGCCAGCAGTGACAGGGGAAATAATGAAAAACTGTTTTTT. The variable domain in full, with the rest retrieved from reference TRBV11-2 and TRBJ1-4, is EAGVAQSPRYKIIEKRQSVAFWCNPISGHATLYWYQQILGQGPKLLIQFQNNGVVDDSQLPKDRFSAERLKGVDSTLKIQPAKLEDSAVYLCASSDRGNNEKLFFGSGTQLSVL.

The chain carries TRBV7-3 and TRBJ1-2; perhaps TRBD1 as D (5 bases). Trimming shortened V by 5 bases and J by 4 bases, and 14 bases separated the two germline ends. CDR3 length: 14 residues. Per germline, CDR1 SGHTA and CDR2 FQGTGA. The CDR3 protein is CASSPDSSGYGYTF. In DNA form, the CDR3 reads TGTGCCAGCAGCCCCGACAGTAGCGGCTATGGCTACACCTTC.

The chain is built from TRBV6-6 and TRBJ2-5; tentative D call: TRBD2 (6 bases). The length of the CDR3 is 13 residues. CDR1 and CDR2 from the germline V gene are MNHNY and SVGAGI (reference sequence). The germline V and J ends were trimmed by 5 bases and 3 bases, with 10 bases remaining between them. CDR3 sequence reads: CASSGWGEETQYF. The CDR3, as DNA: TGTGCCAGCAGTGGCTGGGGGGAAGAGACCCAGTACTTC.

V gene TRBV6-6 combines with J gene TRBJ1-1; possible D gene TRBD1, 5 bases. This CDR3 is 16 amino acids long. Germline values: CDR1 MNHNY, CDR2 SVGAGI (reference sequence). V lost 6 bases and J 3 bases, leaving 20 bases between the germline ends. The CDR3 region is CASSGSGGDGHTEAFF. CDR3 coding DNA: TGTGCCAGCAGCGGTAGTGGGGGGGACGGACACACTGAAGCTTTCTTT.